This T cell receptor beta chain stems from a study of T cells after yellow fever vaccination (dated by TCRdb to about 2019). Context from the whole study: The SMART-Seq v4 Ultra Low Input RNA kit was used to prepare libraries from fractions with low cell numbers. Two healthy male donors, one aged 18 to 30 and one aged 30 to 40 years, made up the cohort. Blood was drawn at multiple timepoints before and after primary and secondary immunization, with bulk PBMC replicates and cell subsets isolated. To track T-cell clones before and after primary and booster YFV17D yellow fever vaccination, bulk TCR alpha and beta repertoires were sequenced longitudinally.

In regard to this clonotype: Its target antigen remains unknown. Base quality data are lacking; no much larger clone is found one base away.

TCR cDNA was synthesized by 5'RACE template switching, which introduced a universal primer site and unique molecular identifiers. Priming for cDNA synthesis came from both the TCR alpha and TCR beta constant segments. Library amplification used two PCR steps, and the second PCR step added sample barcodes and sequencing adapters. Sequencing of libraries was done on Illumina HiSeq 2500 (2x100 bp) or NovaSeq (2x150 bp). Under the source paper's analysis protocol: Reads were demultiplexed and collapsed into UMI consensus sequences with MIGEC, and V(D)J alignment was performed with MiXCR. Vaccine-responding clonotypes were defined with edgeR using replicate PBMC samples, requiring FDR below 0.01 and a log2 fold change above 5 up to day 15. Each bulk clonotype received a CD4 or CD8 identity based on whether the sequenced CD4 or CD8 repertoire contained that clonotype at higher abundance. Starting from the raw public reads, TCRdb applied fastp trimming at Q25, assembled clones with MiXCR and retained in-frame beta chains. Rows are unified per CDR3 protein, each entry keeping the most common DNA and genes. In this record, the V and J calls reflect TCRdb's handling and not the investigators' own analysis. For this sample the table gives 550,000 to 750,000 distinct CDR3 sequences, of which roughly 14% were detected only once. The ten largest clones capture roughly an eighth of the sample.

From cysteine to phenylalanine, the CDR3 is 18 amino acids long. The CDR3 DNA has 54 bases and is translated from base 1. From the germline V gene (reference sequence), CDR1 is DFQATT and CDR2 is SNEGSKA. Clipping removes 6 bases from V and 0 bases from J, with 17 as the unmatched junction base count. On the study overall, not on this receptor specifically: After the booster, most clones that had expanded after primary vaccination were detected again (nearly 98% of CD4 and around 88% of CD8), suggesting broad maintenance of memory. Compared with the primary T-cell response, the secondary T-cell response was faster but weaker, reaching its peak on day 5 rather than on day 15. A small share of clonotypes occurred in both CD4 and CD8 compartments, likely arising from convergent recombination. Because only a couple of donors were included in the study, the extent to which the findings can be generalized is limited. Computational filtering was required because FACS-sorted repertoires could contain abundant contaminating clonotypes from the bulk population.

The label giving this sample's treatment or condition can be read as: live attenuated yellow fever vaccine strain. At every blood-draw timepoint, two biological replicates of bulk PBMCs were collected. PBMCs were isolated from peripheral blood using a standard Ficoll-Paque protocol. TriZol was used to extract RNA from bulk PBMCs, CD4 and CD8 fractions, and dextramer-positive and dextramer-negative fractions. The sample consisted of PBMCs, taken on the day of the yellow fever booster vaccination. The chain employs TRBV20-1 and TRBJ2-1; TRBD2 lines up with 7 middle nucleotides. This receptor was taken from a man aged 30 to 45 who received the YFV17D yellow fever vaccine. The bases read TGCAGTGCCCAGAGGTCTAGCGGACTTCTTAGCTCCTACAATGAGCAGTTCTTC. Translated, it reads CSAQRSSGLLSSYNEQFF.